A selection of T cell receptor beta chains follows, all from one sample in a study of CD8 T cells in ankylosing spondylitis. A single record per CDR3 protein comes from TCRdb applying MiXCR to the 5' RACE reads. The sample contains about 750,000 distinct CDR3 sequences, under 20% of which appear only once. The sample consisted of blood, either unsorted or a sorted T cell fraction (not recorded which). These receptors were collected from a male donor with ankylosing spondylitis. The CDR3 runs from the conserved cysteine through the conserved F or W. Fields, in order: V gene, clone size, J gene, CDR3 length, D gene, CDR3 protein, CDR3 DNA. A D gene is named only where the DNA matches it firmly. Size values are once, few and many counts, or a class for expanded clones, and some rows have none.

TRBV5-1	-	TRBJ2-5	14	TRBD2	CASQSGIGTETQYF	TGCGCCAGCCAGAGCGGGATCGGGACAGAGACCCAGTACTTC
TRBV11-3	-	TRBJ1-1	14	-	CASSLRDPYTEAFF	TGTGCCAGCAGCCTCAGGGACCCCTACACTGAAGCTTTCTTT
TRBV15	few	TRBJ2-1	12	TRBD2	CATSRDRGREFF	TGTGCCACCAGCAGAGATCGGGGGAGGGAGTTCTTC
TRBV10-3	-	TRBJ2-1	13	-	CAISGGSNNEQFF	TGTGCCATCAGTGGCGGCAGTAACAATGAGCAGTTCTTC
TRBV12-3/TRBV12-4	-	TRBJ1-2	15	-	CASSLAGQLRYGYTF	TGTGCCAGCAGTTTAGCCGGACAGCTACGCTATGGCTACACCTTC
TRBV20-1	-	TRBJ1-2	16	TRBD1	CSARVWDSWTLYGYTF	TGCAGTGCTAGAGTCTGGGACAGTTGGACCTTATATGGCTACACCTTC
TRBV28	many	TRBJ2-7	14	TRBD1	CASSLGTGGSEQYF	TGTGCCAGCAGTTTGGGGACAGGGGGAAGCGAGCAGTACTTC
TRBV3-1	few	TRBJ2-3	16	TRBD2	CASSQRAGVRTDTQYF	TGTGCCAGCAGCCAACGGGCGGGAGTTCGGACAGATACGCAGTATTTT
TRBV5-1	few	TRBJ2-2	15	TRBD2	CASRTSGPNTGELFF	TGCGCCAGCAGAACTAGCGGGCCGAACACCGGGGAGCTGTTTTTT
TRBV20-1	-	TRBJ1-1	15	-	CSGGRATGGNTEAFF	TGCAGTGGGGGCCGCGCGACTGGGGGGAACACTGAAGCTTTCTTT
TRBV20-1	-	TRBJ2-3	14	-	CSARDTRFTDTQYF	TGCAGTGCTAGAGATACCCGGTTCACAGATACGCAGTATTTT
TRBV30	many	TRBJ1-1	11	TRBD1	CAWSFAGGAFF	TGTGCCTGGAGTTTCGCAGGGGGAGCTTTCTTT
TRBV4-2	-	TRBJ1-2	15	-	CASSQGAKDNYGYTF	TGTGCCAGCAGCCAAGGGGCAAAGGATAACTATGGCTACACCTTC
TRBV29-1	few	TRBJ2-7	12	TRBD2	CSVGRGTYEQYF	TGCAGCGTTGGGCGGGGGACCTACGAGCAGTACTTC
TRBV12-3/TRBV12-4	many	TRBJ2-7	14	TRBD2	CASKIAGARYEQYF	TGTGCCAGCAAGATAGCGGGAGCACGGTACGAGCAGTACTTC
TRBV28	-	TRBJ1-1	15	-	CASSIFGSMNTEAFF	TGTGCCAGCAGTATCTTTGGCAGCATGAACACTGAAGCTTTCTTT
TRBV9	once	TRBJ1-1	12	-	CASSVGQGSAFF	TGTGCCAGCAGCGTAGGGCAGGGTTCAGCTTTCTTT
TRBV9	-	TRBJ2-3	17	-	CASSEGTGYTSTDTQYF	TGTGCCAGCAGCGAGGGGACGGGATACACTAGCACAGATACGCAGTATTTT
TRBV11-2	few	TRBJ2-3	15	TRBD2	CASTLLAGSTDTQYF	TGTGCCAGCACCTTACTAGCGGGGAGCACAGATACGCAGTATTTT
TRBV11-1	-	TRBJ1-4	16	-	CASSSVGKTSGEKLFF	TGTGCCAGCAGCTCCGTCGGGAAAACGAGTGGTGAAAAACTGTTTTTT
TRBV28	-	TRBJ2-4	16	-	CASSHRDLGTKNIQYF	TGTGCCAGCAGTCATCGGGACCTTGGGACCAAAAACATTCAGTACTTC
TRBV4-2	-	TRBJ2-1	14	-	CASSPFAGGNEQFF	TGTGCCAGCAGCCCCTTCGCCGGAGGAAATGAGCAGTTCTTC
TRBV4-3	-	TRBJ2-7	15	-	CASSQDWTASYEQYF	TGCGCCAGCAGCCAAGATTGGACAGCCTCCTACGAGCAGTACTTC
TRBV20-1	many	TRBJ2-7	12	-	CSASLHSYEQYF	TGCAGTGCTAGTCTCCACTCCTACGAGCAGTACTTC
TRBV12-3/TRBV12-4	-	TRBJ2-1	12	-	CASSISWIEQFF	TGTGCCAGCAGCATTAGTTGGATTGAGCAGTTCTTC
TRBV12-3/TRBV12-4	-	TRBJ1-3	14	TRBD1	CASTPQGAGNTIYF	TGTGCCAGCACACCACAGGGGGCTGGAAACACCATATATTTT
TRBV12-3/TRBV12-4	-	TRBJ2-3	16	-	CASSPWTEISTDTQYF	TGTGCCAGCAGTCCCTGGACTGAGATTAGCACAGATACGCAGTATTTT
TRBV5-1	-	TRBJ1-1	13	-	CASSEYEGTEAFF	TGCGCCAGCAGTGAATATGAGGGCACTGAAGCTTTCTTT
TRBV7-2	-	TRBJ2-5	15	TRBD2	CASSWSSGEGETQYF	TGTGCCAGCAGCTGGAGTAGCGGGGAGGGAGAGACCCAGTACTTC
TRBV25-1	-	TRBJ2-1	18	TRBD2	CASSEFSGTGNRYNEQFF	TGTGCCAGCAGTGAATTTAGCGGGACGGGGAACAGATACAATGAGCAGTTCTTC
TRBV18	few	TRBJ1-1	11	-	CASSPADEAFF	TGTGCCAGCTCACCCGCAGACGAAGCTTTCTTT
TRBV29-1	-	TRBJ1-1	17	TRBD1	CSVERRSGQGVGLSAFF	TGCAGCGTTGAGAGGCGCTCGGGACAGGGGGTTGGTTTGTCAGCTTTCTTT
TRBV30	-	TRBJ2-5	12	-	CAWKPYQETQYF	TGTGCCTGGAAACCGTACCAAGAGACCCAGTACTTC
TRBV5-1	-	TRBJ2-7	14	-	CASSGSGAPWEQYF	TGCGCCAGCAGCGGATCGGGCGCCCCATGGGAGCAGTACTTC
TRBV3-1	few	TRBJ2-4	17	-	CASSHAGTFLAKNIQYF	TGTGCCAGCAGCCACGCCGGGACATTCCTAGCCAAAAACATTCAGTACTTC
TRBV28	few	TRBJ2-3	14	-	CASSFDGITDTQYF	TGTGCCAGCAGTTTCGACGGGATCACAGATACGCAGTATTTT
TRBV12-3/TRBV12-4	many	TRBJ2-7	13	-	CASSLEGTYEQYF	TGTGCCAGCAGTTTGGAAGGAACCTACGAGCAGTACTTC
TRBV12-3/TRBV12-4	once	TRBJ2-3	14	-	CASRFQGLTDTQYF	TGTGCCAGCAGGTTTCAGGGACTCACAGATACGCAGTATTTT
TRBV11-2	few	TRBJ1-5	15	TRBD1	CASSKGQGGNQPQHF	TGTGCCAGCAGCAAGGGACAGGGAGGCAATCAGCCCCAGCATTTT
TRBV20-1	few	TRBJ2-3	17	TRBD2	CSASPSGGARLSDTQYF	TGCAGTGCTAGCCCTAGCGGGGGGGCCCGTCTATCAGATACGCAGTATTTT
TRBV7-2	-	TRBJ1-2	15	-	CASSPLVGLGRGYTF	TGTGCCAGCAGCCCCCTTGTAGGCTTGGGGCGGGGCTACACCTTC
TRBV29-1	-	TRBJ2-2	15	-	CSVGRGDTNTGELFF	TGCAGCGTTGGACGAGGGGATACGAACACCGGGGAGCTGTTTTTT
TRBV9	-	TRBJ2-1	15	TRBD2	CASSEAGYPSNEQFF	TGTGCCAGCAGCGAAGCGGGATACCCCTCCAATGAGCAGTTCTTC
TRBV7-9	many	TRBJ1-1	13	TRBD1	CASHRGGNTEAFF	TGTGCCAGCCACAGGGGGGGGAACACTGAAGCTTTCTTT
TRBV29-1	few	TRBJ2-7	13	-	CSVTGFATSEQYF	TGCAGCGTTACAGGGTTTGCTACTAGCGAGCAGTACTTC
TRBV3-1	few	TRBJ2-5	15	-	CASSQGELTQETQYF	TGTGCCAGCAGCCAAGGGGAACTAACCCAAGAGACCCAGTACTTC
TRBV5-1	-	TRBJ1-4	16	-	CASSPPSGGRDEKLFF	TGCGCCAGCAGCCCCCCGTCGGGGGGTAGGGATGAAAAACTGTTTTTT
TRBV7-9	few	TRBJ2-7	14	TRBD1	CASSPTGWIDEQYF	TGTGCCAGCAGCCCGACAGGGTGGATCGACGAGCAGTACTTC
TRBV12-3/TRBV12-4	few	TRBJ1-1	14	-	CASNKWSMHTEAFF	TGTGCCAGCAATAAATGGAGCATGCACACTGAAGCTTTCTTT
TRBV5-1	few	TRBJ2-5	14	TRBD1	CASSPDRVWETQYF	TGCGCCAGCAGCCCGGACAGGGTTTGGGAGACCCAGTACTTC